This T cell receptor beta chain was captured by sequencing in a study of blood T cells in healthy people across ages (dated by TCRdb to between 2014 and 2017). For the wider study: Template switching captured roughly one uniquely barcoded TCR beta cDNA molecule per two T cells in model experiments. The study measured age-related changes in TCR beta repertoire diversity using deep sequencing normalized with unique cDNA molecular identifiers. Donors were grouped into four age groups: young (average approximately 16 years), middle-aged (less than 40), aged (approximately 58) and long-lived (just over 80). Donors of different ages were randomly distributed across sequencing lanes to avoid experimental bias. Using the same blood draw, the study looked at two additional independent replicas of 1 million unique cDNA reads for two donors, one aged 18 to 30 and the other aged 80 or older.

Findings and caveats that apply to the study as a whole: Donor CMV infection status was unknown, potentially confounding age-related changes in expanded clonotypes. There was a strong correlation between observed TCR beta diversity and the percentage of naive T cells measured by flow cytometry. Conclusive comparison of naive and antigen-experienced compartments was prevented by the profiling of bulk unsorted PBMCs. Observed TCR beta diversity per million T cells fell roughly linearly with age, and a significant reduction was already apparent by age roughly 40. Total diversity estimates from one million sequenced T cells were considered lower bounds and underestimates. The long-lived group showed more naive CD4+ T cells, fewer expanded clones and increased TCR diversity than the aged group, suggesting age selection.

Libraries were made using 5' RACE. TCRdb records Illumina HiSeq 2500 as the sequencer. A second PCR of 7 to 11 cycles was run with a J-beta primer mix and a sample-barcoded 5' primer. Each TCR beta cDNA molecule received a unique molecular identifier from a template-switch 5' adaptor carrying 12 random nucleotides. At least 2.5 million CDR3-containing paired-end reads were obtained from each sample. The Mint cDNA synthesis kit, primed by a TRBC-specific oligonucleotide, was used to synthesize first-strand cDNA from all RNA. Following uracil-DNA glycosylase treatment, a first 18-cycle PCR with universal primers M1SS and BC2_uni_R was performed on all cDNA. As for the original processing: For normalization, 1 million high-quality reads were randomly selected from each sample, with every read carrying a distinct molecular identifier. Instead of being binned into consensus sequences, reads that shared molecular identifiers were thrown out. MiTCR, set to a Q25 quality threshold and the strictest error-elimination algorithm, was used for CDR3 identification, clonotype clustering and error correction. A nonparametric unseen species model with Euler transformation was used to estimate a lower bound on total TCR beta diversity. TCRdb redid the processing of the public reads, applying fastp at Q25 and MiXCR, and retained in-frame beta chains. Under each unique CDR3 protein, matching rows form one entry showing the most common genes and DNA. TCRdb's processing, not the study's, gives the V and J calls here. The table for this sample lists 600,000 to 1,000,000 distinct CDR3 sequences; about 62% of them were counted only once. Approximately 23% of the sample goes to the ten largest clones.

The donors were roughly 39 Caucasian individuals from Russia, aged 6 to 90 years, who were systemically healthy. Each donor gave about 9.8 milliliters of peripheral blood, drawn into EDTA-treated Vacutainer tubes. PBMCs were isolated by Ficoll-Paque density-gradient centrifugation, with at least 6 million obtained per sample. Trizol reagent was used to extract total RNA from PBMCs, with at least 6 micrograms per sample. Naive CD45RAhigh/CD27high T cell percentages were measured by flow cytometry on a PBMC aliquot from every donor. Reading from cysteine to phenylalanine, the CDR3 counts 14 amino acids. Only CDR3 DNA is held: 42 bases, read in frame from base 1. From a lookup of the germline V gene, CDR1 and CDR2 are SGHAT and FQNNGV. A remark on this clonotype: The antigen it recognizes is unknown. The junction differs from germline at one of its ends, possibly a read error.

Material: blood. This TCR derives from a man younger than 45 in good health. This chain joins TRBV11-2 to TRBJ2-7, with no reliable assignment of the D segment. The sequence in DNA is TGTGCCAACAGCCCGACGGAGAGCTTCTACGAGCAGTACTTC. The encoded protein is CANSPTESFYEQYF.